This T cell receptor beta chain was sequenced for a study of shared clonotypes between healthy human individuals. Whole-study findings and limits: Estimated clonotype richness was generally higher in naive than memory subsets. Sampling used blood alone; tissue repertoires probably differ.

Note on this clone: Its target is unknown.

CD45RO-negative, CCR7-selected cells formed the naive CD8 fraction, which excluded terminally differentiated effector memory CD45RA+ cells. Repertoires were generated with immunoSEQ multiplex PCR, while TCRdb's copy carries only in-frame clones and drops some. The sample contains approximately 1.9 million clones, just over 90% of which appear only once. Sequencing was performed on naive CD8+ T cells from PBMCs. The sequence came from a man younger than 30 in good health. Some clones in this sample may be carry-over from other donors' samples.

For the CDR3, the DNA is TGTGCCAGTAGTATGGACGCCAGGAGGGAGAACACTGAAGCTTTCTTT. Protein sequence: CASSMDARRENTEAFF. The chain carries TRBV19 and TRBJ1-1; D is undetermined. Germline CDR1 reads LNHDA; CDR2 reads SQIVND (reference sequence). The ends were cut back, 3 bases at V and 1 base at J, with 15 bases in the middle. The CDR3 loop spans 16 amino acids. The full variable domain, completed using reference TRBV19 and TRBJ1-1, is DGGITQSPKYLFRKEGQNVTLSCEQNLNHDAMYWYRQDPGQGLRLIYYSQIVNDFQKGDIAEGYSVSREKKESFPLTVTSAQKNPTAFYLCASSMDARRENTEAFFGQGTRLTVV.